This entry lists 13 T cell receptor beta chains sequenced from one sample in a study of blood T cells in healthy people across ages. Alongside a J-beta primer mix, a sample-barcoded 5' primer served in a second PCR lasting roughly 6 to 11 cycles. Via MiXCR, TCRdb re-called the 5' RACE reads, giving one row per CDR3 protein. The data hold 380,000 or so distinct CDR3 sequences, with 45% to 60% observed a single time. Sample: blood. The receptors were gathered from a man between 60 and 75 years old in good health.

The V gene is TRBV5-6, the J gene TRBJ1-5, with 9 nucleotides matching TRBD1. Losses at the gene ends were 5 bases for V and 3 bases for J; bases not matched to a gene: 9. This CDR3 spans 16 amino acids. Germline loops: CDR1 SGHDT, CDR2 YYEEEE. The CDR3 DNA sequence: TGTGCCAGCAGTAAGGGATGGACAGGGGCCAATCAGCCCCAGCATTTT. Protein: CASSKGWTGANQPQHF.

The rearrangement joins TRBV5-1 to TRBJ2-3; no reliable D call. In germline, CDR1 is SGHRS, CDR2 YFSETQ. There are 14 residues in the CDR3. Trimming pared 2 bases from V and 6 bases from J, leaving 13 bases between. CDR3 region: CASSLHHLDDTQYF. CDR3 DNA: TGCGCCAGCAGCTTACACCACCTAGATGATACGCAGTATTTT. Using reference TRBV5-1 and TRBJ2-3 for the parts outside the CDR3, the full variable domain is KAGVTQTPRYLIKTRGQQVTLSCSPISGHRSVSWYQQTPGQGLQFLFEYFSETQRNKGNFPGRFSGRQFSNSRSEMNVSTLELGDSALYLCASSLHHLDDTQYFGPGTRLTVL.

The chain has TRBV4-1 and TRBJ2-1; D remains ambiguous. CDR1 MGHRA and CDR2 YSYEKL come from the germline V gene. The CDR3 totals 13 residues. Trimming shortened V by 0 bases and J by 6 bases, and 6 bases separated the two germline ends. The CDR3 here is CASSQERGNEQFF. The DNA for the CDR3 is TGCGCCAGCAGCCAAGAACGTGGCAATGAGCAGTTCTTC.

This clonotype was seen repeatedly, ten times or more. This chain joins TRBV10-3 and TRBJ2-5; D may be TRBD1 or TRBD2 (6 bases each). The J call is uncertain, as TRBJ2-7 better fits the DNA end. Germline V CDR1 and CDR2: ENHRY, SYGVKD. CDR3 length equals 13 residues. CDR3 nucleotide sequence: TGTGCCATCAGTCCGGGGGCACCGAACGAGCAGTACTTC. Its protein is CAISPGAPNEQYF.

The chain couples TRBV6-2 or TRBV6-3 to TRBJ2-3; D is unclear. The CDR3 has 15 amino acids. The germline V and J ends were trimmed by 2 bases and 3 bases, with 12 bases remaining between them. Germline-derived CDR1 and CDR2 are MNHEY and SVGEGT. This CDR3 reads CASSYGLATTDTQYF. DNA for the CDR3: TGTGCCAGCAGTTACGGTCTGGCAACGACAGATACGCAGTATTTT.

The chain joins TRBV20-1 to TRBJ2-5; the D gene could be TRBD1 or TRBD2 (5 bases each). Germline V gene data show CDR1 as DFQATT and CDR2 as SNEGSKA (reference sequence). Trimming shortened V by 0 bases and J by 5 bases, and 22 bases separated the two germline ends. The CDR3 covers 17 residues. CDR3 residues: CSARDERYGGTWETQYF. The CDR3 DNA sequence: TGCAGTGCTAGAGATGAACGGTATGGGGGAACTTGGGAGACCCAGTACTTC.

There are a few counts of this clonotype. CDR3 amino acids: CASSLKRRDYNEQFF. The CDR3 DNA is TGTGCCAGCAGTTTAAAACGGCGGGACTACAATGAGCAGTTCTTC. The V and J genes are TRBV28 and TRBJ2-1; TRBD2 might be the D (6 bases). Germline V CDR1 and CDR2: MDHEN, SYDVKM. CDR3 size: 15 residues. V dropped 2 bases and J dropped 3 bases, with 11 bases sitting between them.

The J gene is TRBJ2-2, the V gene TRBV5-1; TRBD2 aligns across 14 bases. CDR3 size: 16 residues. Germline CDR1 reads SGHRS; CDR2 reads YFSETQ. Trimming removed 4 bases from V and 7 bases from J; junction bases left unmatched: 6. The CDR3 sequence is CASSRGTSGSGGELFF. As DNA, the CDR3 is TGCGCCAGCAGCCGAGGGACTAGCGGGAGTGGCGGGGAGCTGTTTTTT.

The chain recombines TRBV4-2 with TRBJ2-2; 12 bases are shared with TRBD2. Germline V gene data show CDR1 as LGHNA and CDR2 as YNFKEQ. The ends lost 4 bases at V and 4 bases at J; junction bases unmatched: 10. The CDR3 is 18 amino acids. CDR3 in DNA: TGTGCCAGCAGCCGCAGACTAGCGGGAGATTCAGGCACCGGGGAGCTGTTTTTT. Translation gives CASSRRLAGDSGTGELFF.

This clonotype is medium-sized. The V and J genes are TRBV6-5 and TRBJ2-7; no definite D call. This CDR3 region has 17 residues. CDR1 and CDR2 from the germline V gene are MNHEY and SVGAGI. V dropped 4 bases and J dropped 7 bases, with 26 bases sitting between them. CDR3 region: CASSSQTRSGPIGEQYF. Here the CDR3 DNA reads TGTGCCAGCAGTTCCCAGACCAGATCTGGCCCAATAGGGGAGCAGTACTTC.

The V gene is TRBV7-2, the J gene TRBJ2-5, with 8 bases that match TRBD1. CDR3 length: 16 residues. The V and J ends lost 3 bases and 11 bases, in that order; junction bases with no gene match: 17. Germline-derived CDR1 and CDR2 are SGHTA and FQGNSA. CDR3 bases: TGTGCCAGCAGCTTCCTCCTGACAGGGGACCTGAGAGAGCAGTACTTC. This sequence encodes CASSFLLTGDLREQYF. The complete variable domain, with remaining parts taken from reference TRBV7-2 and TRBJ2-5, reads GAGVSQSPSNKVTEKGKDVELRCDPISGHTALYWYRQSLGQGLEFLIYFQGNSAPDKSGLPSDRFSAERTGGSVSTLTIQRTQQEDSAVYLCASSFLLTGDLREQYFGPGTRLLVL.

This clonotype was observed a handful of times. The rearrangement links TRBV20-1 to TRBJ2-3; D may be TRBD2 (5 bases). Germline-derived CDR1 and CDR2 are DFQATT and SNEGSKA (reference sequence). Between the trimmed V and J ends, which lost 4 bases and 2 bases, there was a span of 7 bases. This CDR3 comprises 12 residues. The CDR3 protein is CSATGVTDTQYF. The DNA for the CDR3 is TGCAGTGCTACCGGGGTCACAGATACGCAGTATTTT.

This clonotype was observed a few times. V is TRBV5-1 and J is TRBJ2-7; TRBD1 matches 7 bases. Trimming cost V 0 bases and J 1 base; bases outside gene matches: 4. Germline CDR1 reads SGHRS; CDR2 reads YFSETQ. The CDR3 extends over 15 amino acids. As DNA, the CDR3 is TGCGCCAGCAGCTTGGCGACAGGGTCGTCCTACGAGCAGTACTTC. Residues: CASSLATGSSYEQYF.